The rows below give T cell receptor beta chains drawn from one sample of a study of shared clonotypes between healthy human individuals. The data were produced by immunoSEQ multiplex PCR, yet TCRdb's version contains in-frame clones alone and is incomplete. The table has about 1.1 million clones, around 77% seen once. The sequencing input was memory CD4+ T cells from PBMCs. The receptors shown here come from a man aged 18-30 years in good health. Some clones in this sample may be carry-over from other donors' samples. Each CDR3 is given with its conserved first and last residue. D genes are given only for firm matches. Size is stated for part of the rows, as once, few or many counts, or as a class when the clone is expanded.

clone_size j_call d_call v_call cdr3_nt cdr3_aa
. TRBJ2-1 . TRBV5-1 TGCGCCAGCAGCATGACAGATGAGCAGTTCTTC CASSMTDEQFF
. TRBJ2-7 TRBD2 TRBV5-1 TGCGCCAGCAGCCATGGGACTAGCGAGGAAGAGCAGTACTTC CASSHGTSEEEQYF
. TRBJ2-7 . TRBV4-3 TGCGCCAGCAGCCAAGGGATCCCGGCCTACGAGCAGTACTTC CASSQGIPAYEQYF
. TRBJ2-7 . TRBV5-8 TGTGCCAGCAGCCTCTTACCTATTCCCTACGAGCAGTACTTC CASSLLPIPYEQYF
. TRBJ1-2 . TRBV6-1 TGTGCCAGCAGTGTTAATGGACAGAACTATGGCTACACCTTC CASSVNGQNYGYTF
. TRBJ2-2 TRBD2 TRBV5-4 TGTGCCAGCAGCTTGGCCCCTAGCGGAAGGAACACCGGGGAGCTGTTTTTT CASSLAPSGRNTGELFF
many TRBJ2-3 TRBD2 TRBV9 TGTGCCAGCAGCGTAGCTGCTAGCGGGACATACAGGTATTTT CASSVAASGTYRYF
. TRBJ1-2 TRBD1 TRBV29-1 TGCAGCGTTAAAACGGGGACAGCCACCTACACCTTC CSVKTGTATYTF
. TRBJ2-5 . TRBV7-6 TGTGCCAGCACCCTTCGTCTTCGAGAGACCCAGTACTTC CASTLRLRETQYF
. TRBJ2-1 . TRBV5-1 TGCGCCAGCAGCTTGTCTTTACAAGAGCAGTTCTTC CASSLSLQEQFF
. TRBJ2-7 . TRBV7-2 TGTGCCAGCAGCCTACAAGGTTTGCAACTAGATCCCTACGAGCAGTACTTC CASSLQGLQLDPYEQYF
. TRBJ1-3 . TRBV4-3 TGCGCCAGCAGCCCGGCCCCGAAAAAGTCTGGAAACACCATATATTTT CASSPAPKKSGNTIYF
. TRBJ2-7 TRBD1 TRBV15 TGTGCCACCAGCCCCCGACAGGGCTCCTACGAGCAGTACTTC CATSPRQGSYEQYF
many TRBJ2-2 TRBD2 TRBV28 TGTGCCAGCGGCGGGACTAGCTCGTCCGGGGAGCTGTTTTTT CASGGTSSSGELFF
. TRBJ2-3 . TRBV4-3 TGCGCCAGCAGCCAAGACAGGAGCACAGATACGCAGTATTTT CASSQDRSTDTQYF
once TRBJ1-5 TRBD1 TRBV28 TGTGCCAGCAGTGGCTCCGGGACAGGGGGAACTCAGCCCCAGCATTTT CASSGSGTGGTQPQHF
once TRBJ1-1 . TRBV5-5 TGTGCCAGCAGCCCGACAAGCGCGAACACTGAAGCTTTCTTT CASSPTSANTEAFF
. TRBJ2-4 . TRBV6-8 TGTGCCAGCAGTTGTGAGGGAAACATTCAGTACTTC CASSCEGNIQYF
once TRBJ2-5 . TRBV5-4 TGTGCCAGCAGCTTGCCAGGCTACCAAGAGACCCAGTACTTC CASSLPGYQETQYF
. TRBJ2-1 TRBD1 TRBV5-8 TGTGCCAGCAGCGGAGGGGACAGGCACAATGAGCAGTTCTTC CASSGGDRHNEQFF
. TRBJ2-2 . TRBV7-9 TGTGCCAGCAGACCTCCCGGAGCTAGCCGGAACACCGGGGAGCTGTTTTTT CASRPPGASRNTGELFF
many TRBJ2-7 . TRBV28 TGTGCCAGCAGAACCGGGACTCCCGAGCAGTACTTC CASRTGTPEQYF
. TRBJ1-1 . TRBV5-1 TGCGCCAGCAGAACGACAGTGAACACTGAAGCTTTCTTT CASRTTVNTEAFF
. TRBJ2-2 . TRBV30 TGTGCCTGGAGCGAAGGTAACACCGGGGAGCTGTTTTTT CAWSEGNTGELFF
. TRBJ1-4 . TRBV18 TGTGCCAGCTCACCAACCGGGACCGCTAATGAAAAACTGTTTTTT CASSPTGTANEKLFF
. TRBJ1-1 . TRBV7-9 TGTGCCAGCAGGTCGGACTTGAACACTGAAGCTTTCTTT CASRSDLNTEAFF
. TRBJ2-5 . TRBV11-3 TGTGCCAGCAGCTTTTCGGGGCAGGAGACCCAGTACTTC CASSFSGQETQYF
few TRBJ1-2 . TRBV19 TGTGCCAGTGGGATGACGGCCCCGGTTGGCTACACCTTC CASGMTAPVGYTF
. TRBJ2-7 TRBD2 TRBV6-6 TGTGCCAGCACCAATGCTGGACTAGCGGGTGCCGAGCAGTACTTC CASTNAGLAGAEQYF
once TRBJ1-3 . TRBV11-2 TGTGCCAGCAGCTTACGAGCAGGGGAAAATTCTGGAAACACCATATATTTT CASSLRAGENSGNTIYF
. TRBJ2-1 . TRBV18 TGTGCCAGCTCACCACTAAGCTCCTACAATGAGCAGTTCTTC CASSPLSSYNEQFF
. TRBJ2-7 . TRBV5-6 TGTGCCAGCAGCCGTGGGACGGAGTTCTACGAGCAGTACTTC CASSRGTEFYEQYF
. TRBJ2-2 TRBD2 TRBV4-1 TGCGCCAGCAGCCAAGGGGCCGGGACTAGAGTCACCGGGGAGCTGTTTTTT CASSQGAGTRVTGELFF
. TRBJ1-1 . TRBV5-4 TGTGCCAGCAGCTCACAGGGAGTGAACACTGAAGCTTTCTTT CASSSQGVNTEAFF
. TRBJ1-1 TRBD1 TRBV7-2 TGTGCCAGCAGGGACAGGCGCGGGGGAGCTTTCTTT CASRDRRGGAFF
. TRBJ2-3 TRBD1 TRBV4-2 TGTGCCAGCAGCCAAGATGGACAGGGGGGGGTCACAGATACGCAGTATTTT CASSQDGQGGVTDTQYF
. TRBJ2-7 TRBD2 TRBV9 TGTGCCAGCAGCCCTAGCGGTAGCTCCTACGAGCAGTACTTC CASSPSGSSYEQYF
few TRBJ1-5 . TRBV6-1 TGTGCCAGCAGACCTCCGGGACAAAATCAGCCCCAGCATTTT CASRPPGQNQPQHF
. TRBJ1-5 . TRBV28 TGTGCCAGCAAGGGGGGGAGAAGCAATCAGCCCCAGCATTTT CASKGGRSNQPQHF
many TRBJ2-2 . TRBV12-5 TGTGCTAGTGGTTTGTCTGGAGACGGGGAGCTGTTTTTT CASGLSGDGELFF
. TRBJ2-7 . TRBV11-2 TGTGCCAGCAGCTTTTCGGCAGTAGCCTACGAGCAGTACTTC CASSFSAVAYEQYF
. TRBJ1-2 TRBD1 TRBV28 TGTGCCAGCATCCGGACAGGGGGCGGTGGCTACACCTTC CASIRTGGGGYTF
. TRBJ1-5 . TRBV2 TGTGCCAGCAGTGAACAGTATAGCAATCAGCCCCAGCATTTT CASSEQYSNQPQHF
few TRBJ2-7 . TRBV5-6 TGTGCCAGCAGCTTGGTTGGGGGGGCTCGTTCCTACGAGCAGTACTTC CASSLVGGARSYEQYF
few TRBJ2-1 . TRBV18 TGTGCCAGCTCACCCAGGCAATCGAATAATGAGCAGTTCTTC CASSPRQSNNEQFF
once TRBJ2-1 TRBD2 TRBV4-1 TGCGCCAGCAGCCAAGCTCAGGGACTAGCGGACTACAATGAGCAGTTCTTC CASSQAQGLADYNEQFF
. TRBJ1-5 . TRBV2 TGTGCCAGCAGTGAACAGGGTAAGGGACAGCCCCAGCATTTT CASSEQGKGQPQHF
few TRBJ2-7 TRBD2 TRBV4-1 TGCGCCAGCAGCCGAGGACCGACTAGCGGGAAGGGCTACGAGCAGTACTTC CASSRGPTSGKGYEQYF
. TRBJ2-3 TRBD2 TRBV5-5 TGTGCCAGCAGCCGGGGACTAGCGGGACTCACAGATACGCAGTATTTT CASSRGLAGLTDTQYF
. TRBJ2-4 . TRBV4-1 TGCGCCAGCAGCCAAGATCCGACTGAAAACATTCAGTACTTC CASSQDPTENIQYF
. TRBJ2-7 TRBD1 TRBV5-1 TGCGCCAGCAGCTTGACACAGGGGGCGAACTACGAGCAGTACTTC CASSLTQGANYEQYF
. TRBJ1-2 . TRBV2 TGTGCCAGCAGTGCCGGGGGACCCTACTATGGCTACACCTTC CASSAGGPYYGYTF
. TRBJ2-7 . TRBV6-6 TGTGCCAGCAGTCAGGGGCGCGAACGAGTGGGCGAGCAGTACTTC CASSQGRERVGEQYF
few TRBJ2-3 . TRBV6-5 TGTGCCAGCGCGCGGGACCTCAACACAGATACGCAGTATTTT CASARDLNTDTQYF